These T cell receptor beta chains were read from a single sample in a study of lymphopenia after photon versus proton radiotherapy. Sequenced by immunoSEQ multiplex PCR; TCRdb stores in-frame clones only, minus some. The profile covers some 33,000 clones, with 90% appearing a single time and approximately 7.3% taken by the ten largest. Sequences were derived from peripheral blood, sampled from a patient treated with photon-based radiotherapy. The receptors shown here come from a woman in her forties or fifties with pancreatic cancer. The CDR3 runs from the conserved cysteine through the conserved F or W.

V gene	J gene	CDR3 protein
TRBV30	TRBJ1-2	CAWRDRGRFTGYTF
TRBV2	TRBJ2-2	CASKRLAGLTGELFF
TRBV5-4	TRBJ2-1	CASSLVGTSGSNEQFF
TRBV7-9	TRBJ2-7	CASSLAGSSYEQYF
TRBV28	TRBJ1-2	CASSFSQGNTNYGYTF
TRBV5-4	TRBJ2-1	CASSPLDREYNEQFF
TRBV9	TRBJ2-7	CASGTSGRDEQYF
TRBV19	TRBJ2-5	CASSPGQVLQETQYF
TRBV7-8	TRBJ2-7	CASSIIRGVEQYF
TRBV19	TRBJ1-2	CARVWLNYGYTF
TRBV10-3	TRBJ2-5	CAISDVREETQYF
TRBV28	TRBJ2-5	CASSQDRGGVQYF
TRBV2	TRBJ1-5	CASSERGAGFGQPQHF
TRBV5-8	TRBJ2-2	CASSLQGATGELFF
TRBV14	TRBJ2-1	CASSQASSGGRYNEQFF
TRBV6-4	TRBJ2-1	CASSAGRDNEQFF
TRBV29-1	TRBJ1-5	CSVGGSNQPQHF
TRBV30	TRBJ1-5	CAWSVRNQPQHF
TRBV19	TRBJ2-7	CASSSPTSALPYEQYF
TRBV28	TRBJ2-5	CASSLNLGQETQYF
TRBV2	TRBJ2-5	CASRGGLAELQETQYF
TRBV5-5	TRBJ1-5	CASSQLTGVRGQPQHF
TRBV5-1	TRBJ1-1	CASSLEQGTEAFF
TRBV7-7	TRBJ2-2	CASSLTSSGELFF
TRBV5-6	TRBJ1-5	CASSQRTGLGNQPQHF
TRBV15	TRBJ2-1	CATSGGLAGGPSEQFF
TRBV14	TRBJ1-2	CASSQGSGGMTGYTF
TRBV19	TRBJ1-3	CASKTGGSGNTIYF
TRBV9	TRBJ1-1	CASSVQGNTEAFF
TRBV30	TRBJ1-3	CAWTPFRDLYF
TRBV5-1	TRBJ2-2	CASSLGTGRNTGELFF
TRBV28	TRBJ1-3	CASSLLIGGNTIYF
TRBV28	TRBJ1-1	CASSIQNTEAFF
TRBV7-9	TRBJ2-3	CASSPAGGRAENTQYF
TRBV19	TRBJ1-1	CASSIQGSWTEAFF
TRBV4-3	TRBJ2-1	CASSQGGPLSSYNEQFF
TRBV7-9	TRBJ2-7	CASSFERGGVYEQYF
TRBV10-2	TRBJ2-7	CASSAELDDPGEQYF
TRBV27	TRBJ2-7	CASSLIGNHYEQYF
TRBV19	TRBJ2-6	CASGWAGSSGANVLTF
TRBV18	TRBJ2-1	CASSPDPGQGNNEQFF
TRBV7-3	TRBJ2-5	CASSRSREETQYF
TRBV19	TRBJ1-6	CASGTGNSPLHF
TRBV14	TRBJ2-2	CASSQARHGEGELFF
TRBV29-1	TRBJ1-1	CSVEDNTEAFF
TRBV5-5	TRBJ2-2	CASSLMGTGELFF
TRBV30	TRBJ2-7	CAWSEASGVDEQYF
TRBV30	TRBJ2-7	CAWSLRLVREQYF
TRBV6-1	TRBJ2-5	CAIRDQVGQETQYF
TRBV30	TRBJ2-7	CAWSVGTSGAWAQYF
TRBV28	TRBJ1-2	CASSPPRGGYGYTF
TRBV30	TRBJ1-2	CAWTPQGLRGYTF
TRBV6-1	TRBJ2-5	CASSSWGLDGETQYF
TRBV5-1	TRBJ2-5	CASSGGQEQETQYF
TRBV6-5	TRBJ1-3	CASSSSGPMSGNTIYF
TRBV15	TRBJ2-7	CATSSELVGFSYEQYF
TRBV28	TRBJ1-5	CASSNHVVQTKSAQHF
TRBV15	TRBJ1-5	CATCRDYQPQHF
TRBV5-1	TRBJ2-7	CASSLSTGGDEQYF